This T cell receptor (beta chain) stems from a study of T cells in localized non-small cell lung cancer. Repertoires were generated with immunoSEQ multiplex PCR, while TCRdb's copy carries only in-frame clones and drops some. Here the sample spans about 59,000 clones, 85% to 90% being singletons. Germline CDR1 and CDR2: SGHTA and FQGNSA. Trimming pared 7 bases from V and 0 bases from J, leaving 3 bases between. The CDR3 contains 11 residues. This receptor was taken from a man between 40 and 70 years old with stage I squamous cell lung carcinoma. The J gene is TRBJ1-2, the V gene TRBV7-2; D unclear. Sample: peripheral blood, taken before any cancer treatment. This CDR3 is CASTSNYGYTF. The CDR3 DNA reads as TGTGCCAGCACCTCTAACTATGGCTACACCTTC.